This T cell receptor (beta chain) comes out of a study of blood T cell repertoires in COVID-19. Looking at the study overall: Sites across the United States, Italy and Spain contributed samples from acute and convalescent COVID-19.

V lost 3 bases to trimming and J lost 12 bases; unmatched junction nucleotides: 6. This CDR3 comprises 12 residues. From germline, CDR1 is SGDLS and CDR2 YYNGEE. Participants reported their clinical history, and cohort assignment relied on those reports. In Cohort 3, a recovered donor had either two negative PCRs, clearance, or symptom resolution. The table came from immunoSEQ multiplex PCR; TCRdb's copy has only in-frame clones and leaves some out. The repertoire holds roughly 180,000 clones, with around 78% as singletons. In its sample, this clone was seen once. Sequenced input: PBMCs or T cells enriched from blood (not recorded which). The chain joins TRBV9 to TRBJ2-1, with 7 bases aligning to TRBD2. The origin of this receptor is a woman aged 50 to 60 who had recovered from COVID-19. CDR3 protein: CASSAELATQFF. The CDR3 region has the DNA TGTGCCAGCAGCGCCGAACTAGCGACGCAGTTCTTC.